This T cell receptor (beta chain) was captured in a study of blood T cells in healthy people across ages. Primers used in a second PCR of roughly 6 to 12 cycles were a sample-barcoded 5' primer and a J-beta primer mix. TCRdb processed the 5' RACE reads anew with MiXCR; each CDR3 protein has one entry. The table records about 780,000 distinct CDR3 sequences, more than 35% of them present only once. Every donor provided around 9.5 milliliters of peripheral blood. Germline V lookup: CDR1 SGHAT, CDR2 FQNNGV. The CDR3 has 14 amino acids. Regarding the study as a whole: From one million sequenced T cells, diversity estimates were lower bounds.

Concerning this clonotype: Its antigen is unknown.

The TCR comes from a man at least 80 years old in good health. Sample: blood. The rearrangement links TRBV11-2 to TRBJ2-4; D could derive from TRBD1 or TRBD2 (6 bases each). Matching the DNA end better, TRBJ2-7 makes the J call doubtful. CDR3 loop: CASSFLQGGYEQYF. The CDR3 coding sequence is TGTGCCAGCAGCTTCCTACAGGGAGGCTACGAGCAGTACTTC.